This TCR beta chain was sequenced during a study of cytomegalovirus exposure and HLA in healthy donors. General study points: A later analysis associated approximately 17,000 TCR beta sequences with HLA alleles at a 0.05 false discovery rate.

The CDR3 sequence is 15 residues long. The ends were cut back, 5 bases at V and 2 bases at J, with 16 bases in the middle. The germline gives CDR1 SGHAT, CDR2 FQDESV (reference sequence). With regard to this clone: The antigen is undetermined.

Primers for the PCR totalled 60 Vbeta and 13 Jbeta. Measured with immunoSEQ multiplex PCR; TCRdb has only the in-frame clones, and not every one. In the table there are about 130,000 clones, roughly two thirds of which are singletons. Sequenced sample: PBMCs. This TCR derives from a man under 40 in good health and CMV-seropositive. The V gene is TRBV11-1, the J gene TRBJ2-7, with D possibly being TRBD2 (5 bases). As DNA, the CDR3 is TGTGCCAGCAGCCCTGAGGGAGTTTATGCCTACGAGCAGTACTTC. The encoded protein is CASSPEGVYAYEQYF.